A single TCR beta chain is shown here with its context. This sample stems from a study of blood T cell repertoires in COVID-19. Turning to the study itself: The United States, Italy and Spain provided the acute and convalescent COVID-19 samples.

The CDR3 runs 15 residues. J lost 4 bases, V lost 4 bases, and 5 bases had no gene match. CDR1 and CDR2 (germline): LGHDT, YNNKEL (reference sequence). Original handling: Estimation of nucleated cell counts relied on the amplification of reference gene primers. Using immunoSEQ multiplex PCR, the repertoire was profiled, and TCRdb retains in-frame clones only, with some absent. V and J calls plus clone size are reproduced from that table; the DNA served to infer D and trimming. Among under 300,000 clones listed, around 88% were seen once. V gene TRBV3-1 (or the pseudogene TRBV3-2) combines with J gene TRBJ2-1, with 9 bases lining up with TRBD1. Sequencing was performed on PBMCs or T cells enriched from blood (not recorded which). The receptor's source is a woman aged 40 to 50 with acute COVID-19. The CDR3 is CASSRWDRAYNEQFF. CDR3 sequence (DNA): TGTGCCAGCAGCCGGTGGGACAGGGCATACAATGAGCAGTTCTTC.